This T cell receptor (beta chain) derives from a study of T cell responses to AZD1222 COVID-19 vaccine. Study outcomes and limitations: Of spike-specific TCRs, nearly half reportedly target regions left unmutated in variants.

In regard to this clone: The antigen remains unidentified.

The protocol was immunoSEQ multiplex PCR, while the TCRdb copy is restricted to in-frame clones and leaves out a portion. The sample records around 200,000 clones, more than 75% being singletons. Germline CDR1 MNHEY, CDR2 SMNVEV (reference sequence). The CDR3 consists of 13 residues. V was clipped by 2 bases and J by 9 bases, with 11 bases between them. This clonotype was sampled from an adult who received the AZD1222 COVID-19 vaccine. The sequencing used peripheral blood, collected 28 days after the second AZD1222 dose. The V call is TRBV27, the J call TRBJ2-1; a weak D match, TRBD2 (5 bases). The CDR3 DNA follows: TGTGCCAGCAGTTTAGTCCGGCGGGTTGAGCAGTTCTTC. Its translation is CASSLVRRVEQFF.